Reported below is one T cell receptor (beta chain). The data stem from a study of identical twins. TCRdb re-derived calls from the 5' RACE reads in MiXCR, one entry per CDR3 protein. There are fewer than 900,000 distinct CDR3 sequences in the sample; roughly 20% occur only once, and about 4.5% lies in the top ten. Trimming left V 5 bases short and J 1 base short, with 16 bases between. Germline CDR1 reads SGHKS; CDR2 reads YYEKEE (reference sequence). The CDR3 extends over 15 amino acids. The sample was also linked to a second study, of T cells expressing NK-cell markers.

The sample comprised PBMCs. The origin of this receptor is a young woman in good health. The chain is built from TRBV5-5 and TRBJ2-7; D is ambiguous. The CDR3 spells CASRSVLGPSYEQYF. CDR3 sequence (DNA): TGTGCCAGCAGAAGCGTCTTAGGGCCATCCTACGAGCAGTACTTC.